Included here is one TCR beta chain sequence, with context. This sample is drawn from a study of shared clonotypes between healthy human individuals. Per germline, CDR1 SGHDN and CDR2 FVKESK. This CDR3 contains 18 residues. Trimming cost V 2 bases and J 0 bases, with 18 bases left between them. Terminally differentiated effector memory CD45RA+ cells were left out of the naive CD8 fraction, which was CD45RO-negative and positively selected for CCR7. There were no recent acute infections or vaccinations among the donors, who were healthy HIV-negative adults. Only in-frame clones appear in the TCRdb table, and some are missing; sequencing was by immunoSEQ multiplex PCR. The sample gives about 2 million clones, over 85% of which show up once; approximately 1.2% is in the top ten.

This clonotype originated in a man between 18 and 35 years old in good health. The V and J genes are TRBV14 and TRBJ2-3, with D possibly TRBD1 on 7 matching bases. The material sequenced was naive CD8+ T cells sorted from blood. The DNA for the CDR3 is TGTGCCAGCAGCCAAATGGGGACTCCGGGACAGAGCACAGATACGCAGTATTTT. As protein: CASSQMGTPGQSTDTQYF.